The entry that follows covers one TCR beta chain sequence. These data come from a study of monozygotic twins with inflammatory bowel disease. Germline CDR1 is SGHDT and CDR2 is YYEEEE. This CDR3 has 15 amino acids. TCRdb re-called the 5' RACE reads, yielding one record per CDR3 amino acid sequence without DNA. Seen in this sample are around 380,000 distinct CDR3 sequences; the ten most common clones hold around 2.5%. The chain combines TRBV5-6 with TRBJ2-5; checking the TCRdb D call of TRBD2 is not possible without DNA. The TCR comes from a human donor with ulcerative colitis or Crohn's disease, or a healthy co-twin of an affected twin (not recorded which). Material: blood. Here the CDR3 reads CASSPWREPQETQYF. The full variable domain, with the rest looked up from reference TRBV5-6 and TRBJ2-5, is DAGVTQSPTHLIKTRGQQVTLRCSPKSGHDTVSWYQQALGQGPQFIFQYYEEEERQRGNFPDRFSGHQFPNYSSELNVNALLLGDSALYLCASSPWREPQETQYFGPGTRLLVL.